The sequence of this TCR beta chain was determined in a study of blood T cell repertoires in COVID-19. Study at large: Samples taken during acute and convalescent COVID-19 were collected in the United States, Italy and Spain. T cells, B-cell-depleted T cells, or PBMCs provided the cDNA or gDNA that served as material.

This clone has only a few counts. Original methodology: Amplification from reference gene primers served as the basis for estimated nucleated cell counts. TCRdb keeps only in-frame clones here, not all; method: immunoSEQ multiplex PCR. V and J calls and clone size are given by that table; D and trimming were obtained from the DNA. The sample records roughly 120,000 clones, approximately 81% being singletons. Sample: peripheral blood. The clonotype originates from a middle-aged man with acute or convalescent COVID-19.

The CDR3 nucleotides read TGTGCCAGCAGCTTGAATAGCGGGACCCGCTACGAGCAGTACTTC. Its protein product is CASSLNSGTRYEQYF. The chain has TRBV5-6 and TRBJ2-7; 8 nucleotides line up with TRBD2. The trim removed 1 base at V and 3 bases at J, leaving 6 bases unmatched. The germline CDR1 and CDR2 sequences are SGHDT and YYEEEE. The CDR3 is 15 residues long.